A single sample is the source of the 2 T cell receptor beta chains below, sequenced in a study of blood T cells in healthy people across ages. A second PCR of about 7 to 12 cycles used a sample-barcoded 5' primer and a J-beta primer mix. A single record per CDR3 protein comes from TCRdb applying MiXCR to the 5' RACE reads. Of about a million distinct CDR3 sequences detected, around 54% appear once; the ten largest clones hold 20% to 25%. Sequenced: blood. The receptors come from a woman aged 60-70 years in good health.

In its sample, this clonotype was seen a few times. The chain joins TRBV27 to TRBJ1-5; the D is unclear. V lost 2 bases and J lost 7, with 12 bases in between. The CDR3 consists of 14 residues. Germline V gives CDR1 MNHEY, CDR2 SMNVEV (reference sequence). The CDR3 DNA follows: TGTGCCAGCAGTTTAAAAGGGTTCAGGCAGCCCCAGCATTTT. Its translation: CASSLKGFRQPQHF.

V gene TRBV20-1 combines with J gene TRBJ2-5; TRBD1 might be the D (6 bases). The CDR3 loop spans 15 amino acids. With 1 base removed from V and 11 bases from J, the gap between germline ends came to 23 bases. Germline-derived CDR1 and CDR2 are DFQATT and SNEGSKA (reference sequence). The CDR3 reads CSARADGTFYNEQYF. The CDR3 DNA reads TGCAGTGCTAGAGCCGATGGGACATTTTACAATGAGCAGTACTTC.